This T cell receptor (beta chain) was identified during a study of blood T cell repertoires in COVID-19. Study-wide background: Specimens from acute and convalescent COVID-19 originated in the United States, Italy and Spain. In each case, the material was cDNA or gDNA derived from T cells, B-cell-depleted T cells, or PBMCs.

In this sample, this clone turned up once. The V gene lost 3 bases and the J gene lost 8 bases, with 8 bases spanning the gap. Germline loops: CDR1 SGHKS, CDR2 YYEKEE (reference sequence). The CDR3 extends over 11 amino acids. How the authors handled the data: Scientists estimated how many nucleated cells there were by amplifying reference gene primers. Measured with immunoSEQ multiplex PCR; TCRdb has only the in-frame clones, and not every one. Clone size and the V and J calls come from that table; the DNA yielded D and trimming. The top ten hold 8.4% of the sample, which has more than 100,000 clones, roughly 79% seen once.

The chain has TRBV5-5 and TRBJ1-2; D is ambiguous. The sequencing sample was made of peripheral blood. The receptor was isolated from a woman in her sixties or seventies with active or convalescent COVID-19. This CDR3 is CASSSGMGYTF. Here the CDR3 DNA reads TGTGCCAGCAGCTCCGGGATGGGCTACACCTTC.